A selection of T cell receptor beta chains follows, all from one sample in a study of cytomegalovirus exposure and HLA in healthy donors. Generated by immunoSEQ multiplex PCR, the TCRdb table keeps only in-frame clones and is missing some. The profile shows 110,000 to 150,000 clones, over 70% of them singletons. Sequences were obtained from PBMCs. These receptors were taken from a middle-aged man in good health and CMV-seronegative. Each CDR3 is given with its conserved first and last residue. The order of the fields is J gene, D gene, clone size, V gene, CDR3 DNA, CDR3 protein. The D gene is left open where the match is weak. Size is omitted from some rows. Given values are once, few, many or a class for expanded clones.

J gene: TRBJ2-3; D gene: NA; clone size: NA; V gene: TRBV7-2; CDR3 DNA: TGTGCCAGCAGCTTAGTGACCGGGGGATTCAGCACAGATACGCAGTATTTT; CDR3 protein: CASSLVTGGFSTDTQYF
J gene: TRBJ2-2; D gene: TRBD1; clone size: NA; V gene: TRBV6-6; CDR3 DNA: TGTGCCAGCAGGACCGACAGGGACACCGGGGAGCTGTTTTTT; CDR3 protein: CASRTDRDTGELFF
J gene: TRBJ2-1; D gene: TRBD1; clone size: NA; V gene: TRBV7-3; CDR3 DNA: TGTGCCAGCAGCTTACGGAATCCGGGACAGGGGCAGGGTGAGCAGTTCTTC; CDR3 protein: CASSLRNPGQGQGEQFF
J gene: TRBJ1-1; D gene: TRBD1; clone size: once; V gene: TRBV18; CDR3 DNA: TGTGCCAGCTCAAAGACAGGGCAGCAGAACACTGAAGCTTTCTTT; CDR3 protein: CASSKTGQQNTEAFF
J gene: TRBJ1-4; D gene: NA; clone size: NA; V gene: TRBV28; CDR3 DNA: TGTGCCAGCAGGTCAAGAGCAACTAATGAAAAACTGTTTTTT; CDR3 protein: CASRSRATNEKLFF
J gene: TRBJ1-6; D gene: NA; clone size: NA; V gene: TRBV28; CDR3 DNA: TGTGCCAGCAGGCCAGGCGGGGGCGGATATAATTCACCCCTCCACTTT; CDR3 protein: CASRPGGGGYNSPLHF
J gene: TRBJ2-7; D gene: NA; clone size: NA; V gene: TRBV5-4; CDR3 DNA: TGTGCCAGCAGCTCCGCCTCCTACGAGCAGTACTTC; CDR3 protein: CASSSASYEQYF
J gene: TRBJ2-3; D gene: NA; clone size: NA; V gene: TRBV29-1; CDR3 DNA: TGCAGCGCCCGGCCGGGTCCAGATACGCAGTATTTT; CDR3 protein: CSARPGPDTQYF
J gene: TRBJ2-1; D gene: NA; clone size: NA; V gene: TRBV28; CDR3 DNA: TGTGCCAGCATTGAACAGGGCCCAAGCTCCTACAATGAGCAGTTCTTC; CDR3 protein: CASIEQGPSSYNEQFF
J gene: TRBJ1-2; D gene: NA; clone size: NA; V gene: TRBV29-1; CDR3 DNA: TGCAGCGTTGTAGAGCAGAGGGAGCATGGCTACACCTTC; CDR3 protein: CSVVEQREHGYTF
J gene: TRBJ2-7; D gene: NA; clone size: NA; V gene: TRBV10-2; CDR3 DNA: TGCGCCAGCGGAGGAGGCGAGCAGTACTTC; CDR3 protein: CASGGGEQYF
J gene: TRBJ1-3; D gene: NA; clone size: NA; V gene: TRBV9; CDR3 DNA: TGTGCCAGCAGCGTAGACGAGGGCTCCTCTGGAAACACCATATATTTT; CDR3 protein: CASSVDEGSSGNTIYF
J gene: TRBJ2-3; D gene: TRBD1; clone size: NA; V gene: TRBV5-6; CDR3 DNA: TGTGCCAGCAGCCAGAGGACAGGAACCACAGATACGCAGTATTTT; CDR3 protein: CASSQRTGTTDTQYF
J gene: TRBJ2-5; D gene: NA; clone size: NA; V gene: TRBV6-1; CDR3 DNA: TGTGCCAGCAGTGAAAGTCAGGGGTGGAAAGAGACCCAGTACTTC; CDR3 protein: CASSESQGWKETQYF
J gene: TRBJ2-1; D gene: TRBD1; clone size: NA; V gene: TRBV27; CDR3 DNA: TGTGCCAGCAGTCCCTCACGGACAGGGGGGAACAATGAGCAGTTCTTC; CDR3 protein: CASSPSRTGGNNEQFF
J gene: TRBJ2-7; D gene: NA; clone size: once; V gene: TRBV7-9; CDR3 DNA: TGTGCCAGCAGCTTACCCGGGGCCTACGAGCAGTACTTC; CDR3 protein: CASSLPGAYEQYF
J gene: TRBJ2-5; D gene: TRBD2; clone size: NA; V gene: TRBV6-6; CDR3 DNA: TGTGCCAGCAGCTATGGGACTAGCGACCAAGAGACCCAGTACTTC; CDR3 protein: CASSYGTSDQETQYF
J gene: TRBJ1-2; D gene: NA; clone size: NA; V gene: TRBV6-1; CDR3 DNA: TGTGCCAGCAGTGTGTCCCAAGCTCGGGATGGCTACACCTTC; CDR3 protein: CASSVSQARDGYTF